What follows are 32 T cell receptor beta chains derived from one specimen sequenced in a study of T-cell memory formation after mild COVID-19. TCRdb redid the calling of the 5' RACE reads with MiXCR, one entry per CDR3 protein. The repertoire consists of roughly 400,000 distinct CDR3 sequences, with about a sixth occurring once and the leading ten covering roughly 21%. Source material: PBMCs or a T cell subset sorted from them (not recorded which). These receptor sequences come from a man aged 18 to 29 who had mild COVID-19 (a few samples of this study predate the infection). Cell type and time point are not known.

V usage is TRBV19 and J usage is TRBJ2-1; 10 positions match TRBD2. The CDR3 loop spans 15 amino acids. Germline V CDR1 and CDR2: LNHDA, SQIVND (reference sequence). J lost 5 bases, V lost 5 bases, and 6 bases had no gene match. DNA of the CDR3: TGTGCCAGTAGTGCCGGGACTAGCGTCCACAATGAGCAGTTCTTC. It encodes CASSAGTSVHNEQFF.

This chain uses TRBV18 with TRBJ2-3, with D uncertain. This CDR3 spans 14 amino acids. Germline V gives CDR1 KGHSH, CDR2 LQKENI. Trimming stripped 0 bases from V and 4 bases from J, with 8 bases between. CDR3: CASSPPSRPDTQYF. The CDR3, as DNA: TGTGCCAGCTCACCACCGTCACGGCCAGATACGCAGTATTTT.

The rearrangement uses TRBV20-1 and TRBJ2-5, with 9 bases that match TRBD1. V lost 6 bases to trimming and J lost 4 bases; unmatched junction nucleotides: 6. This CDR3 region has 13 residues. The germline CDR1 and CDR2 sequences are DFQATT and SNEGSKA (reference sequence). The CDR3 here is CSATGTGRETQYF. The DNA of the CDR3 is TGCAGTGCCACCGGGACAGGGCGAGAGACCCAGTACTTC.

This chain joins TRBV7-2 and TRBJ1-6; possible D gene TRBD1, 6 bases. V was clipped by 5 bases and J by 0 bases, with 11 bases between them. Germline CDR1 SGHTA, CDR2 FQGNSA. The CDR3 totals 16 residues. The CDR3 spells CASSDQGSSYNSPLHF. The CDR3 coding sequence is TGTGCCAGCAGCGATCAGGGGAGCTCCTATAATTCACCCCTCCACTTT. The whole variable domain, filled in from reference TRBV7-2 and TRBJ1-6, reads GAGVSQSPSNKVTEKGKDVELRCDPISGHTALYWYRQSLGQGLEFLIYFQGNSAPDKSGLPSDRFSAERTGGSVSTLTIQRTQQEDSAVYLCASSDQGSSYNSPLHFGNGTRLTVT.

The chain couples TRBV20-1 to TRBJ2-1; no clear D. V lost 4 bases and J lost 4, with 20 bases in between. This CDR3 is 16 amino acids long. Germline V gene sequence: CDR1 DFQATT, CDR2 SNEGSKA (reference sequence). The DNA of the CDR3 is TGCAGTGCTACGGGCGCTACCGGGTCTCTTTACAATGAGCAGTTCTTC. Residues: CSATGATGSLYNEQFF.

The CDR3 protein is CASSLGCFSGYTF. CDR3 bases: TGCGCCAGCAGCCTAGGGTGTTTCAGTGGCTACACCTTC. This chain connects TRBV5-1 to TRBJ1-2; D unresolved. The CDR3 is 13 residues long. The germline CDR1 and CDR2 sequences are SGHRS and YFSETQ. V dropped 4 bases and J dropped 7 bases, with 14 bases sitting between them.

V gene TRBV27 combines with J gene TRBJ2-7; D unclear. The CDR3 extends over 14 amino acids. Trimming left V 2 bases short and J 5 bases short, with 13 bases between. Germline CDR1 MNHEY, CDR2 SMNVEV (reference sequence). This CDR3 is CASSLTQPADEQYF. DNA of the CDR3: TGTGCCAGCAGTTTAACGCAGCCCGCTGACGAGCAGTACTTC.

This clonotype was counted only a few times. This chain joins TRBV27 and TRBJ1-6; no clear D gene. The CDR3 spans 15 residues. Trimming shortened V by 6 bases and J by 5 bases, and 14 bases separated the two germline ends. The germline V gene encodes CDR1 MNHEY and CDR2 SMNVEV (reference sequence). In nucleotides, the CDR3 is TGTGCCAGCAGACTTACCTTCGGGAATAATTCACCCCTCCACTTT. Protein: CASRLTFGNNSPLHF.

This clonotype turned up a few times. The chain combines TRBV15 with TRBJ2-1; D is unclear. V was cut by 5 bases and J by 2 bases, with 13 bases left in between. CDR3 length equals 15 residues. Germline-derived CDR1 and CDR2 are LNHNV and YYDKDF (reference sequence). In DNA, the CDR3 is TGTGCCACCAGCGTCCGACGGTTTGCCTACAATGAGCAGTTCTTC. This gives the protein CATSVRRFAYNEQFF.

Here the CDR3 DNA reads TGTGCCAGCTCACTACAGGGACAGCTACTCTCTGGAAACACCATATATTTT. This sequence encodes CASSLQGQLLSGNTIYF. The V and J genes are TRBV18 and TRBJ1-3; 7 nucleotides align to TRBD1. Trimming at V came to 4 bases and at J to 0 bases, leaving 9 bases not matched to a gene. This CDR3 spans 17 amino acids. The germline V gene has CDR1 KGHSH and CDR2 LQKENI.

There are a few counts of this clonotype. One end of the junction does not line up with germline, which may come from a read error. This chain uses TRBV6-2 or TRBV6-3 with TRBJ1-5; D not certain. CDR3 length: 13 amino acids. Looked up from germline, CDR1 is MNHEY and CDR2 is SVGEGT. CDR3 coding DNA: TGTGCCACCAGTCGACGGGACAATCAGCCCCAGCATTTT. Translation gives CATSRRDNQPQHF.

This clonotype was seen at least ten times. The rearrangement links TRBV4-3 to TRBJ2-7; D remains unclear. CDR1 and CDR2 (germline): LGHNA, YSLEER. The CDR3 sequence is 17 residues long. V lost 4 bases and J 0 bases, leaving 19 bases between the germline ends. The DNA of the CDR3 is TGCGCCAGCAGCCTACGCCAGACAACCCTGGGCTCCTACGAGCAGTACTTC. It specifies CASSLRQTTLGSYEQYF.

This clonotype came up a few times. J is TRBJ1-1 and V is TRBV29-1; D not resolved. The germline CDR1 and CDR2 sequences are SQVTM and ANQGSEA. V dropped 4 bases and J dropped 3 bases, with 9 bases sitting between them. The CDR3 totals 12 residues. CDR3 coding DNA: TGCAGCGTTGTACGGGTGGACACTGAAGCTTTCTTT. Translation: CSVVRVDTEAFF.

In its sample, this clonotype was seen a few times. V is TRBV2 and J is TRBJ1-1; D gene unclear. The CDR3 is 14 residues long. V was cut by 5 bases and J by 4 bases, with 14 bases left in between. The germline V gene encodes CDR1 SNHLY and CDR2 FYNNEI. The CDR3 bases are TGTGCCAGCAGTCAGCAGGCGATGGGCACTGAAGCTTTCTTT. Residues: CASSQQAMGTEAFF.

The rearrangement joins TRBV7-9 to TRBJ1-5; D not resolved. The CDR3 spans 15 residues. Germline lookup yields CDR1 SEHNR and CDR2 FQNEAQ (reference sequence). V was shortened by 1 base and J by 4 bases, with 11 bases between the two germline ends. The DNA of the CDR3 is TGTGCCAGCAGCTTAGGGGCAGTTACTAATCAGCCCCAGCATTTT. Protein sequence: CASSLGAVTNQPQHF.

This clonotype came up many times. This chain joins TRBV12-3 or TRBV12-4 and TRBJ2-3; D gene ambiguous. V lost 5 bases and J lost 1, with 13 bases in between. This CDR3 has 15 residues. CDR3 sequence: CASSPYLKRTDTQYF. In DNA form, the CDR3 reads TGTGCCAGCAGTCCATACTTAAAGCGCACAGATACGCAGTATTTT.

This clonotype was counted many times. This sequence joins TRBV27 and TRBJ1-3; no firm D call. The V gene lost 1 base and the J gene lost 9 bases, with 13 bases spanning the gap. Germline CDR1 MNHEY, CDR2 SMNVEV (reference sequence). This CDR3 region has 14 residues. Here the CDR3 DNA reads TGTGCCAGCAGTTTATTACCAGGTCTCAGCACCATATATTTT. This sequence encodes CASSLLPGLSTIYF.

This chain connects TRBV6-5 to TRBJ2-1, with D uncertain. Trimming stripped 2 bases from V and 2 bases from J, with 7 bases between. The CDR3 is 14 amino acids. Germline V gene lookup returns CDR1 MNHEY and CDR2 SVGAGI. As DNA, the CDR3 is TGTGCCAGCAGTTACCGCAGGCCCTACAATGAGCAGTTCTTC. It is translated as CASSYRRPYNEQFF.

V and J are TRBV4-1 and TRBJ2-1; D uncertain. The CDR3 is 14 amino acids. The V gene's germline CDR1 is MGHRA and CDR2 YSYEKL. Trimming stripped 6 bases from V and 0 bases from J, with 9 bases between. The CDR3 coding sequence is TGCGCCAGCAGTGATCGGGCCTCCTACAATGAGCAGTTCTTC. This codes for CASSDRASYNEQFF.

This clonotype has more than one count but fewer than ten. The chain carries TRBV6-1 and TRBJ1-2, with TRBD1 matching 7 bases. The CDR3 spans 14 residues. CDR1 is MNHNS and CDR2 is SASEGT in the germline V gene. The trim removed 4 bases at V and 4 bases at J, leaving 6 bases unmatched. CDR3 DNA: TGTGCCAGCAGTGGACAGGGCCTTCGCTATGGCTACACCTTC. It yields the protein CASSGQGLRYGYTF.

By frequency in the sample, this clonotype is medium-sized. The chain links TRBV6-4 to TRBJ2-3; TRBD1 aligns across 10 bases. V trimming: 0 bases; J trimming: 4 bases; junction bases outside the gene matches: 1. This CDR3 contains 15 residues. The germline gives CDR1 MRHNA, CDR2 SNTAGT. The CDR3 loop reads CASSDSTGGADTQYF. CDR3 coding DNA: TGTGCCAGCAGTGACTCGACAGGGGGCGCAGATACGCAGTATTTT.

This clonotype was detected only a few times. The chain is built from TRBV6-6 and TRBJ1-2; a possible D gene is TRBD1 (5 bases). The CDR3 sequence is 14 residues long. Germline V lookup: CDR1 MNHNY, CDR2 SVGAGI (reference sequence). Deletions cut 11 bases from V and 2 bases from J, with 18 bases between. The CDR3 region has the DNA TGTGCCTCCCGGGCGGGGGAGTCCAACTATGGCTACACCTTC. It specifies CASRAGESNYGYTF.

This chain joins TRBV11-2 and TRBJ2-3; tentatively, D is TRBD1 or TRBD2 (6 bases each). The CDR3 consists of 16 residues. Trimming shortened V by 1 base and J by 2 bases, and 13 bases separated the two germline ends. The germline V gene has CDR1 SGHAT and CDR2 FQNNGV. The CDR3 nucleotides read TGTGCCAGCAGCTTAGGGAGGTCGGGGGCCACAGATACGCAGTATTTT. Its translation: CASSLGRSGATDTQYF. Full variable domain (remainder filled in from reference TRBV11-2 and TRBJ2-3): EAGVAQSPRYKIIEKRQSVAFWCNPISGHATLYWYQQILGQGPKLLIQFQNNGVVDDSQLPKDRFSAERLKGVDSTLKIQPAKLEDSAVYLCASSLGRSGATDTQYFGPGTRLTVL.

The gene calls are TRBV7-9 and TRBJ2-3; 8 positions match TRBD2. CDR1 and CDR2 from the germline V gene are SEHNR and FQNEAQ (reference sequence). The CDR3 has 14 amino acids. V was clipped by 7 bases and J by 2 bases; unmatched bases: 5. The CDR3, as DNA: TGTGCCAGCACGACTAGCGCAACCACAGATACGCAGTATTTT. Amino acid sequence: CASTTSATTDTQYF.

This clonotype was observed a few times. V is TRBV28 and J is TRBJ1-4; no reliable D call. CDR1 is MDHEN and CDR2 is SYDVKM in the germline V gene. The CDR3 extends over 13 amino acids. V shed 5 bases and J shed 7 bases, with 11 bases lying between them. The DNA of the CDR3 is TGTGCCAGCAGTGTTCCCCTAGGTGAAAAACTGTTTTTT. Translation: CASSVPLGEKLFF.

This clonotype was counted between two and nine times. The chain couples TRBV5-6 to TRBJ2-7, with D perhaps matching TRBD1 (5 bases). Per germline, CDR1 SGHDT and CDR2 YYEEEE. The V gene lost 7 bases and the J gene lost 0 bases, with 8 bases spanning the gap. The CDR3 is 12 residues long. CDR3 sequence (DNA): TGTGCCAGCGGCAGGGACTCCTACGAGCAGTACTTC. It is translated as CASGRDSYEQYF.

The chain uses TRBV6-5 and TRBJ2-5; 11 bases match TRBD1. J gave up 5 bases and V 3 bases, and 2 bases lay outside the gene matches. Looked up from germline, CDR1 is MNHEY and CDR2 is SVGAGI. This CDR3 spans 14 amino acids. This CDR3 is CASSYGTGGETQYF. CDR3 nucleotides: TGTGCCAGCAGTTATGGGACAGGGGGGGAGACCCAGTACTTC.

This rearrangement joins TRBV11-2 to TRBJ2-2; the D gene is possibly TRBD1 (5 bases). Looked up from germline, CDR1 is SGHAT and CDR2 is FQNNGV. The CDR3 length is 23 residues. Trimming stripped 0 bases from V and 0 bases from J, with 29 bases between. CDR3 sequence: CASSLDPSAAGKHTRPNTGELFF. CDR3 DNA sequence: TGTGCCAGCAGCTTAGATCCCTCGGCCGCAGGGAAACACACCCGACCGAACACCGGGGAGCTGTTTTTT.

Only a few counts were recorded for this clonotype. The chain combines TRBV7-2 with TRBJ1-1; maybe TRBD1 (6 bases). Trimming removed 0 bases from V and 0 bases from J, with 8 bases in between. In germline, CDR1 is SGHTA, CDR2 FQGNSA. The CDR3 totals 15 residues. The CDR3 reads CASSLAGAMNTEAFF. The CDR3 DNA reads as TGTGCCAGCAGCTTAGCGGGGGCTATGAACACTGAAGCTTTCTTT.

This clonotype occurred many times. The chain carries TRBV29-1 and TRBJ2-2, with no clear D. Germline assignment: CDR1 SQVTM and CDR2 ANQGSEA. V lost 4 bases, J lost 5 bases, and 8 bases lay in between. The CDR3 sequence is 12 residues long. As DNA, the CDR3 is TGCAGCGTTGTACAGCCAACCGGGGAGCTGTTTTTT. Amino acid sequence: CSVVQPTGELFF.

This clonotype was picked up many times. The chain is built from TRBV7-2 and TRBJ2-6; D unclear. Germline loops: CDR1 SGHTA, CDR2 FQGNSA. The CDR3 consists of 16 residues. V lost 5 bases and J 0 bases, leaving 11 bases between the germline ends. CDR3: CASSVSSGSGANVLTF. CDR3 coding DNA: TGTGCCAGCAGCGTTAGTTCGGGCTCTGGGGCCAACGTCCTGACTTTC.

Concerning this clonotype: An end of the junction differs from the germline gene, which may be a read error. The chain employs TRBV9 and TRBJ1-6; 10 nucleotides line up with TRBD1. This CDR3 contains 15 residues. Germline V CDR1 and CDR2: SGDLS, YYNGEE. The CDR3 region has the DNA TGTGCCAGCAGCGCTCGGACAGGGGGTAATTCACCCATCCACTTT. Residues: CASSARTGGNSPIHF.